This TCR beta chain was identified during a study of blood T cell repertoires in COVID-19. Study background: Acute and convalescent COVID-19 samples came from the United States, Italy and Spain. PBMCs, B-cell-depleted T cells, or T cells provided the cDNA or gDNA that made up the material.

Assay: immunoSEQ multiplex PCR; the TCRdb copy retains only in-frame clones and omits some. There are about 420,000 clones in the sample; approximately 90% occur only once, and 0.8% to 0.85% lies in the top ten. This clone was seen just once. This receptor was taken from a man younger than 35 with COVID-19, enrolled during active disease. The sequenced material came from peripheral blood.

CDR3 region: CASRKTGYDGELFF. CDR3 sequence (DNA): TGTGCCAGCAGGAAAACAGGGTACGACGGGGAGCTGTTTTTT. The chain uses TRBV2 and TRBJ2-2; possibly TRBD1 for D (6 bases). The V gene's germline CDR1 is SNHLY and CDR2 FYNNEI. The CDR3 spans 14 residues. Between the trimmed V and J ends, which lost 6 bases and 7 bases, there was a span of 15 bases.